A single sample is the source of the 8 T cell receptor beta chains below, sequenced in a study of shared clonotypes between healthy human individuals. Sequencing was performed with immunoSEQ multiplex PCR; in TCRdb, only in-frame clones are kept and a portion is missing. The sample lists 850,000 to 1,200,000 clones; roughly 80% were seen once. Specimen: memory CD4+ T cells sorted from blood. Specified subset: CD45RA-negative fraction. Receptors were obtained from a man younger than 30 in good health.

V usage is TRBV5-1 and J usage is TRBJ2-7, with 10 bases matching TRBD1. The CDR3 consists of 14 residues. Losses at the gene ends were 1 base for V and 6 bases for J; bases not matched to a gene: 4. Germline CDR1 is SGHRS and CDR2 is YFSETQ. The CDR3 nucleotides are TGCGCCAGCAGCTTGAGGGGACAGGGGCGCGAGCAGTACTTC. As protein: CASSLRGQGREQYF.

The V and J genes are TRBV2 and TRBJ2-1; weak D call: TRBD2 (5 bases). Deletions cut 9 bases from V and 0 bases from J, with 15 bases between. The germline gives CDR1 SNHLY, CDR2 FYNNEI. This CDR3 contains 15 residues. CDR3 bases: TGTGCCAGTGGCGAAACTAGTTACTCCTACAATGAGCAGTTCTTC. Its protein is CASGETSYSYNEQFF.

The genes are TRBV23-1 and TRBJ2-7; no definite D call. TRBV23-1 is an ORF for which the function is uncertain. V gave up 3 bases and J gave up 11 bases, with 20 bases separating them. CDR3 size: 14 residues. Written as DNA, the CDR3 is TGCGCCAGCAGTCAGAGTCGACGGCTTATACAGAAGTACTTC. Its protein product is CASSQSRRLIQKYF.

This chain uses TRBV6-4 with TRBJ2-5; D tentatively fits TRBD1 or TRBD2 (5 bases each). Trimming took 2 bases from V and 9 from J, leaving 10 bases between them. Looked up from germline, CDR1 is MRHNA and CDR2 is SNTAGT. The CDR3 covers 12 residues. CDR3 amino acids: CASSDGGSPQYF. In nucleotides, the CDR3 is TGTGCCAGCAGTGACGGGGGATCCCCCCAGTACTTC.

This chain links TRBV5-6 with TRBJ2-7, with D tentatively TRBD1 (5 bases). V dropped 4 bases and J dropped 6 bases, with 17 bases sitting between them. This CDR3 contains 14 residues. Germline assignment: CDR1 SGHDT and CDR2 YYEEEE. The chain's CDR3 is CASSPDSRAAEQYF. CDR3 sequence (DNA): TGTGCCAGCAGCCCTGACTCCAGGGCGGCCGAGCAGTACTTC.

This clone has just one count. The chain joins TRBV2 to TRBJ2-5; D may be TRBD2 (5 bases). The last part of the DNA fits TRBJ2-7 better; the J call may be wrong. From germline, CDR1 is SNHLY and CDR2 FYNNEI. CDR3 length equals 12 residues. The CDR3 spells CASREAGYEQYF. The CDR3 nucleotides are TGTGCCAGCAGGGAGGCCGGATACGAGCAGTACTTC.

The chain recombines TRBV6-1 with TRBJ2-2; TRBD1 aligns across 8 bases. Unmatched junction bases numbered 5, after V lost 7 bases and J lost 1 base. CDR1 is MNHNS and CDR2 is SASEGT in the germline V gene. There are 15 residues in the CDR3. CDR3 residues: CASMPRGLNTGELFF. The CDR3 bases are TGTGCCAGCATGCCCAGGGGGCTGAACACCGGGGAGCTGTTTTTT.

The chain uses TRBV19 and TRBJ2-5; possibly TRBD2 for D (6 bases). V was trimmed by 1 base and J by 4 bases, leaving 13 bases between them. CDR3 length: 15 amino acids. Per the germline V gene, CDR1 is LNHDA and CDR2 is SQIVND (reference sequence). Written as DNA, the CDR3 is TGTGCCAGTAGTATAGCGGGAGTTGCTTTAGAGACCCAGTACTTC. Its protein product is CASSIAGVALETQYF.